The T cell receptor (delta chain) described here comes from a study of gamma-delta chains in newborns, infants, children. Turning to the study itself: Innate gammadelta T cells reportedly expand polyclonally right after birth, driven by microbial exposure, per the title.

The CDR3 runs to 15 residues. The V and J ends lost 2 bases and 8 bases, in that order; junction bases with no gene match: 11. Germline CDR1 is TSWWSYY and CDR2 is QGS. TCRdb ran CATT on the reads. The data show several thousand delta-chain clones, under 40% seen once. Sequencing input: blood. The chain employs TRDV1 and TRDJ1; TRDD3 aligns across 7 bases. The receptor's source is a child who received the measles vaccine. CDR3 amino acids: CALGEGPPHWGKLIF. The CDR3 DNA reads as TGTGCTCTTGGGGAAGGACCCCCCCACTGGGGCAAACTCATCTTT.